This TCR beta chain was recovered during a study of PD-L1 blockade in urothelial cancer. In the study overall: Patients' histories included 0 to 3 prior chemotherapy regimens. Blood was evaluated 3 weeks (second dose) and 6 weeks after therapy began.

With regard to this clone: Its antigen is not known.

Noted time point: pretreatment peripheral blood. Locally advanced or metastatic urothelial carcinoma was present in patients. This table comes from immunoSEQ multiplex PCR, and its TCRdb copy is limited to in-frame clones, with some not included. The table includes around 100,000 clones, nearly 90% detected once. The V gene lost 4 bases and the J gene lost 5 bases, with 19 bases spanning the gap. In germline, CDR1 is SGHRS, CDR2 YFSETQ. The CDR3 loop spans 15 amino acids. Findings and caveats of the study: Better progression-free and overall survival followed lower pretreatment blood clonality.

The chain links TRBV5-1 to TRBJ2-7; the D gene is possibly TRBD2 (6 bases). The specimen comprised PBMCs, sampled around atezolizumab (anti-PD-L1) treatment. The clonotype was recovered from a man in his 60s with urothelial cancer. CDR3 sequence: CASSVAVSRRDEQYF. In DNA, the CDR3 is TGCGCCAGCAGCGTAGCGGTCTCCCGGCGGGACGAGCAGTACTTC.